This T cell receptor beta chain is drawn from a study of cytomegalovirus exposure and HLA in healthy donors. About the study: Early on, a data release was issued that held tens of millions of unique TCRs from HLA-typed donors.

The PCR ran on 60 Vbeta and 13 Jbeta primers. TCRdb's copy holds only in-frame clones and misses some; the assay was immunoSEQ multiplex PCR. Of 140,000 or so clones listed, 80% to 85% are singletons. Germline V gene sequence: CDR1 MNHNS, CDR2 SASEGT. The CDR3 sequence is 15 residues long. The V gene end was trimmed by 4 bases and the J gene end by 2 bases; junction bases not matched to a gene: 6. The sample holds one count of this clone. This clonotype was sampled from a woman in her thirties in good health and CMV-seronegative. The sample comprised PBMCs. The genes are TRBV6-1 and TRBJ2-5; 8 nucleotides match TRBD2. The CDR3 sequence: CASSAISGGQETQYF. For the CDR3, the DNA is TGTGCCAGCAGTGCAATATCGGGAGGGCAAGAGACCCAGTACTTC.